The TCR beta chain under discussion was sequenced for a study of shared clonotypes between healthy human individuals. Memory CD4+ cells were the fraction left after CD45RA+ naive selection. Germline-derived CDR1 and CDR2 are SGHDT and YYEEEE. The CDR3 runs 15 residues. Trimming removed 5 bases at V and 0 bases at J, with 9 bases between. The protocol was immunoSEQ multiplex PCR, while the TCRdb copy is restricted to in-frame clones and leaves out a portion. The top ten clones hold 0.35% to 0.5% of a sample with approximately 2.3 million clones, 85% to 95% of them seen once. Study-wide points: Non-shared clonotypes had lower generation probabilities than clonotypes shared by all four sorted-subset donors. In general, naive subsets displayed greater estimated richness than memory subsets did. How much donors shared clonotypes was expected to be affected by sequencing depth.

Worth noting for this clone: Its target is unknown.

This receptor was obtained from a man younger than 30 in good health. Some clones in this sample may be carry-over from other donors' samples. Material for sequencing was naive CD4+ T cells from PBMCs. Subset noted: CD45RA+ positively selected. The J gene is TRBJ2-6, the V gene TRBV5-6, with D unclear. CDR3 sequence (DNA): TGTGCCAGCAGGCTGACACTCTCTGGGGCCAACGTCCTGACTTTC. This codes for CASRLTLSGANVLTF.